This TCR beta chain is from a study of T cells expressing NK-cell markers. Study context: Sequencing covered eight donors, seven HCMV-seropositive and one seronegative. Regarding the study as a whole: CD8+ T cells in six donors included dominant NKG2C+ clonotypes at roughly 1.0-7.0%.

Beta-chain TCR cDNA was generated via 5'RACE template switching with UMIs. One entry per CDR3 protein, without DNA, is what TCRdb gives after re-calling the 5' RACE reads. The sample table sets out 250,000 or so distinct CDR3 sequences. A word on this clonotype: Its antigen remains unknown.

CDR3 length: 13 amino acids. This rearrangement joins TRBV12-3 or TRBV12-4 to TRBJ1-6; TCRdb's D call of TRBD1 is untestable without DNA. Sequencing was done on a sample of blood T cells: a sorted CD56 or NKG2C T cell subset, CD4+ or CD8+ T cells, or bulk PBMC T cells (not recorded which). The sequence came from a woman aged 18 to 69 in good health. CDR3: CASRTGDSTPLHF.